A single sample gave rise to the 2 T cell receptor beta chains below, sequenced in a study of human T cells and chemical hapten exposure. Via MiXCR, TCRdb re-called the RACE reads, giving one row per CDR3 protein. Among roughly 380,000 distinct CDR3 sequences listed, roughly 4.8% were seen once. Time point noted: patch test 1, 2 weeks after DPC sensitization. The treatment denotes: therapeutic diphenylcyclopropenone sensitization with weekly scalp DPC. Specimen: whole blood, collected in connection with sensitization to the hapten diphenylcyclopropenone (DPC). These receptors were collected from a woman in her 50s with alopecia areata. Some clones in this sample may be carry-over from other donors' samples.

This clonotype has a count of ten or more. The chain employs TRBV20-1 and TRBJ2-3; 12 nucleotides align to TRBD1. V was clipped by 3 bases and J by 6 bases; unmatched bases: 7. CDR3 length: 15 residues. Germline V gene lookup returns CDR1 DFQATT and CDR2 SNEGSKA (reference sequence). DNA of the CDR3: TGCAGTGCTAGTCGGGACAGGGGGCTAGCGGATACGCAGTATTTT. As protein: CSASRDRGLADTQYF.

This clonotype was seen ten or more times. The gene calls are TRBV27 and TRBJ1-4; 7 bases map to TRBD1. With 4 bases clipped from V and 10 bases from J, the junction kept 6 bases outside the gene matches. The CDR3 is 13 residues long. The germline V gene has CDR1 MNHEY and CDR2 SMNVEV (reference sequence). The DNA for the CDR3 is TGTGCCAGCAGTTGGGGGACAGAAGGAAAACTGTTTTTT. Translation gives CASSWGTEGKLFF.